This T cell receptor beta chain was retrieved from a study of glioma-infiltrating T cells. TCR alpha and beta CDR3 regions were amplified from RNA using iRepertoire nested multiplex PCR. One-step reverse transcription and amplification started from about 100-400 ng of tissue mRNA or PBMC total RNA. TCRdb recomputed calls from the multiplex PCR reads with MiXCR, one row per CDR3 protein. The sample contains some 130,000 distinct CDR3 sequences, roughly a quarter of which appear only once. Study-wide results and limits: CDR3 overlap between tissue and blood was very small. Gliomas, especially low-grade, showed above-expected tissue-blood divergence; non-neoplastic patients showed below.

Regarding this clonotype: No antigen is known for it.

CDR1 is DFQATT and CDR2 is SNEGSKA in the germline V gene (reference sequence). The length of the CDR3 is 16 residues. J was trimmed by 1 base and V by 0 bases; bases with no gene match: 5. The receptor was isolated from a human donor with low-grade glioma or glioblastoma, undergoing nonglioma brain surgery, or in good health (not recorded which). Sequenced: glioma tissue, nonneoplastic brain tissue, or PBMCs (not recorded which). This sequence joins TRBV20-1 and TRBJ2-2; 7 bases agree with TRBD1. CDR3 DNA: TGCAGTGCTAGAGATGAGAGACAGGGGAACACCGGGGAGCTGTTTTTT. Its translation: CSARDERQGNTGELFF.